This T cell receptor (beta chain) is from a study of blood T cell repertoires in COVID-19. Study summary: PBMCs, B-cell-depleted T cells, or T cells were the source of the cDNA or gDNA that made up the material.

Germline CDR1 ENHRY, CDR2 SYGVKD. Trimming took off 7 bases at V and 4 bases at J, with 11 bases between the two ends. The CDR3 is 12 amino acids. As processed by the authors: Nucleated cell number was recorded as an estimate derived from reference gene primer amplification. Clones were sequenced by immunoSEQ multiplex PCR, and TCRdb holds only the in-frame ones, with some missing. V, J and clone size derive from that table, while D and trimming were established from the DNA sequence. The data contain roughly 110,000 clones, 76% of them singletons. In Seattle, patients joined the study during active infection and were tracked longitudinally.

This clonotype originated in a man at least 80 years old with COVID-19, enrolled during active disease. The sample consisted of peripheral blood. The chain employs TRBV10-3 and TRBJ2-7; D may be TRBD1 (5 bases). CDR3 in amino acids: CAIMEQEYEQYF. The CDR3 region has the DNA TGTGCCATCATGGAACAGGAATACGAGCAGTACTTC.